One sample yielded the 10 T cell receptor beta chains listed below, sequenced in a study of cytomegalovirus exposure and HLA in healthy donors. PCR used 60 Vbeta primers and 13 Jbeta primers. The table came from immunoSEQ multiplex PCR; TCRdb's copy has only in-frame clones and leaves some out. The repertoire holds 110,000 to 150,000 clones, with around 79% as singletons. The specimen sequenced was PBMCs. These receptors were obtained from a woman between 25 and 40 years old in good health and CMV-seronegative.

The chain joins TRBV28 to TRBJ1-4, with 7 bases matching TRBD1. The CDR3 covers 15 residues. The V gene's germline CDR1 is MDHEN and CDR2 SYDVKM. V shed 3 bases and J 1 base; nucleotides not matched to a gene: 2. This CDR3 reads CASSFQGGTNEKLFF. CDR3 nucleotide sequence: TGTGCCAGCAGTTTTCAGGGGGGAACTAATGAAAAACTGTTTTTT. The entire variable domain, with the rest obtained from reference TRBV28 and TRBJ1-4, is as follows: DVKVTQSSRYLVKRTGEKVFLECVQDMDHENMFWYRQDPGLGLRLIYFSYDVKMKEKGDIPEGYSVSREKKERFSLILESASTNQTSMYLCASSFQGGTNEKLFFGSGTQLSVL.

The chain links TRBV10-3 to TRBJ1-1; tentatively, D is TRBD1 (6 bases). The V end was cut by 0 bases, the J end by 1 base, with 12 bases between. CDR1 and CDR2 from the germline V gene are ENHRY and SYGVKD. This CDR3 is built from 16 residues. CDR3 in DNA: TGTGCCATCAGTGAGTCGAGGGGGTGGTGGAACACTGAAGCTTTCTTT. Its translation: CAISESRGWWNTEAFF.

The sample holds a few counts of this clone. The rearrangement uses TRBV19 and TRBJ1-3; D gene ambiguous. In germline, CDR1 is LNHDA, CDR2 SQIVND (reference sequence). Trimming took off 5 bases at V and 2 bases at J, with 4 bases between the two ends. The CDR3 totals 12 residues. CDR3 coding DNA: TGTGCCAGTAGTGACACTGGAAACACCATATATTTT. Protein product: CASSDTGNTIYF.

This chain uses TRBV4-1 with TRBJ1-1; 8 bases map to TRBD1. The J segment lost 3 bases and the V segment lost 2 bases, leaving 5 bases of the junction unmatched. The CDR3 covers 15 residues. Germline CDR1 MGHRA, CDR2 YSYEKL. The CDR3 protein is CASSQYPTGDTEAFF. DNA of the CDR3: TGCGCCAGCAGCCAATACCCGACAGGGGACACTGAAGCTTTCTTT.

This chain uses TRBV19 with TRBJ1-1; D is uncertain. Germline V gives CDR1 LNHDA, CDR2 SQIVND (reference sequence). The CDR3 is 12 residues long. The V end was cut by 11 bases, the J end by 3 bases, with 13 bases between. CDR3 protein: CASGVRDTEAFF. CDR3 DNA sequence: TGTGCCTCCGGGGTTCGTGACACTGAAGCTTTCTTT.

The CDR3 nucleotides read TGTGCCAGCAGCTTAGCAGTGACGGAGAACTATGGCTACACCTTC. Protein sequence: CASSLAVTENYGYTF. V and J are TRBV7-8 and TRBJ1-2; D unclear. Looked up from germline, CDR1 is SGHVS and CDR2 is FQNEAQ. Trimming shortened V by 0 bases and J by 2 bases, and 10 bases separated the two germline ends. The CDR3 totals 15 residues.

The rearrangement joins TRBV28 to TRBJ1-4, with a tentative D call TRBD1 (5 bases). V lost 1 base and J 10 bases, leaving 16 bases between the germline ends. The germline V gene encodes CDR1 MDHEN and CDR2 SYDVKM. The CDR3 consists of 15 residues. In nucleotides, the CDR3 is TGTGCCAGCAGTTTATCCCCAGGCTCAAGGGGAAAACTGTTTTTT. It yields the protein CASSLSPGSRGKLFF.

Concerning this clone itself: The sample has other DNA sequences that encode this CDR3 too. The chain carries TRBV5-1 and TRBJ1-1; D possibly corresponds to TRBD1 (5 bases). Germline V lookup: CDR1 SGHRS, CDR2 YFSETQ. The V end was cut by 0 bases, the J end by 3 bases, with 9 bases between. CDR3 length: 14 amino acids. The CDR3 DNA reads TGCGCCAGCAGCTTGGAGGGGAGGGACACTGAAGCTTTCTTT. Protein sequence: CASSLEGRDTEAFF.

This chain joins TRBV11-2 and TRBJ1-1; 7 positions match TRBD1. V dropped 4 bases and J dropped 11; count of bases not matched to a gene: 13. The CDR3 is 14 amino acids. Germline loops: CDR1 SGHAT, CDR2 FQNNGV. For the CDR3, the DNA is TGTGCCAGCAGCTCACACAACGGACAGGTTCCGGCTTTCTTT. Translated, it gives CASSSHNGQVPAFF. The full variable domain, rest sourced from reference TRBV11-2 and TRBJ1-1, is EAGVAQSPRYKIIEKRQSVAFWCNPISGHATLYWYQQILGQGPKLLIQFQNNGVVDDSQLPKDRFSAERLKGVDSTLKIQPAKLEDSAVYLCASSSHNGQVPAFFGQGTRLTVV.

This chain connects TRBV11-2 to TRBJ2-7, with TRBD2 as a possible D gene (7 bases). The CDR3 covers 16 residues. CDR1 is SGHAT and CDR2 is FQNNGV in the germline V gene. Trimming pared 0 bases from V and 1 base from J, leaving 13 bases between. CDR3 in amino acids: CASSLEGGAKSYEQYF. The DNA of the CDR3 is TGTGCCAGCAGCTTAGAAGGGGGGGCGAAGTCCTACGAGCAGTACTTC.